This T cell receptor (beta chain) derives from a study of T cell responses to AZD1222 COVID-19 vaccine. Study-level findings and limits: Most donors were white British and more were female, and clonal diversity was possibly underestimated. Dominant at 160-218 and 743-854, vaccine-associated CD4 TCRs also spanned spike. Repertoires were collected only later (after the peak T cell response had occurred).

This clone has just a few counts. Its matching antigen is unknown. Measured with immunoSEQ multiplex PCR; TCRdb has only the in-frame clones, and not every one. The table includes under 70,000 clones, approximately 81% detected once. The clonotype was recovered from an adult in good health. Source: peripheral blood, taken on day 0 of AZD1222 vaccination.

The CDR3 region is CASSLWDRTSYGYTF. The CDR3 DNA is TGTGCCAGCAGCTTATGGGACAGGACCTCCTATGGCTACACCTTC. V and J are TRBV13 and TRBJ1-2, with TRBD1 identical over 8 bases. Per germline, CDR1 PRHDT and CDR2 FYEKMQ (reference sequence). CDR3 size: 15 residues. J gave up 4 bases and V 2 bases, and 6 bases lay outside the gene matches. Drawing the rest from reference TRBV13 and TRBJ1-2, the complete variable domain is AAGVIQSPRHLIKEKRETATLKCYPIPRHDTVYWYQQGPGQDPQFLISFYEKMQSDKGSIPDRFSAQQFSDYHSELNMSSLELGDSALYFCASSLWDRTSYGYTFGSGTRLTVV.